One T cell receptor beta chain is described in this entry. Methods used by the authors: Cell counts per sample came from amplifying reference gene primers. The method was immunoSEQ multiplex PCR; TCRdb's version includes in-frame clones alone and lacks a portion of them. That table furnishes V, J and clone size, whereas the DNA furnished D and trimming. The sample includes roughly 400,000 clones, approximately 91% of them seen just once. The sample originates from a study of blood T cell repertoires in COVID-19. Overall study: Specimens from acute and convalescent COVID-19 originated in the United States, Italy and Spain. Sample material is recorded as cDNA or gDNA derived from T cells, B-cell-depleted T cells, or PBMCs.

The germline V gene has CDR1 ENHRY and CDR2 SYGVKD. Unmatched junction bases numbered 4, after V lost 9 bases and J lost 1 base. The CDR3 runs 14 residues. A COVID-19 case was met by exposed participants within 2 weeks before study entry. The sequence derives from a woman under 30 who had been exposed to COVID-19. Sequenced material: PBMCs or T cells enriched from blood (not recorded which). The chain joins TRBV10-3 to TRBJ2-1, with 9 bases matching TRBD2. CDR3 sequence (DNA): TGTGCCATTAAGGCGGGGGGGTCCTACAATGAGCAGTTCTTC. Amino acid sequence: CAIKAGGSYNEQFF.